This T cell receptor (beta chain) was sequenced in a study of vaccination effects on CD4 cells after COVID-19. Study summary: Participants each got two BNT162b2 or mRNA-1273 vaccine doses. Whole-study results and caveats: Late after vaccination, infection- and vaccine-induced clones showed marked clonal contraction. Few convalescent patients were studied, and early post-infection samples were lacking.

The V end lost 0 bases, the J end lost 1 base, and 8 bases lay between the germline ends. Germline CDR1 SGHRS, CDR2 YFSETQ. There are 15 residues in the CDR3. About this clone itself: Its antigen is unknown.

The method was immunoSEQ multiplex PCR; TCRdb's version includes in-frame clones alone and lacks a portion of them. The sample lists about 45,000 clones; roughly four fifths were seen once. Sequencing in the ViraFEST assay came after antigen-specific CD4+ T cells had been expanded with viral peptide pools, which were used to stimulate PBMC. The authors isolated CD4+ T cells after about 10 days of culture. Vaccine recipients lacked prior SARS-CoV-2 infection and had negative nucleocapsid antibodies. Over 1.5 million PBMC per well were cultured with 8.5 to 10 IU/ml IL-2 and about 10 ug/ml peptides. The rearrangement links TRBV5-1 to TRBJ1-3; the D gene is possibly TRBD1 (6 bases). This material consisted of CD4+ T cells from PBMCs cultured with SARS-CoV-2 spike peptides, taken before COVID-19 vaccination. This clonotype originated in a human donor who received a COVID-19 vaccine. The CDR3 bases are TGCGCCAGCAGCTTGGACAGGGAGTCTGGAAACACCATATATTTT. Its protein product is CASSLDRESGNTIYF.